These 21 T cell receptor beta chains came from one sample sequenced in a study of blood T cell repertoires in COVID-19. Method: immunoSEQ multiplex PCR; TCRdb's copy keeps in-frame clones and lacks some. Of about 200,000 clones listed, 80% are singletons. The sequenced sample was peripheral blood. The source of these receptors is a woman between 65 and 79 years old with acute or convalescent COVID-19.

Only a few counts were recorded for this clone. V is TRBV5-4 and J is TRBJ2-1, with 15 bases matching TRBD2. Germline CDR1 reads SGHNT; CDR2 reads YYREEE (reference sequence). Trimming cost V 4 bases and J 8 bases; bases outside gene matches: 10. The CDR3 runs 17 residues. CDR3 sequence reads: CASSPRTSGRAVYEQFF. In nucleotides, the CDR3 is TGTGCCAGCAGCCCTCGGACTAGCGGGAGGGCCGTCTATGAGCAGTTCTTC.

The J gene is TRBJ1-1, the V gene TRBV28, with TRBD1 as a possible D gene (6 bases). The CDR3 totals 15 residues. Trimming pared 3 bases from V and 0 bases from J, leaving 11 bases between. Per the germline V gene, CDR1 is MDHEN and CDR2 is SYDVKM. The CDR3 DNA reads as TGTGCCAGCAGTTTTAGACAGGCCCTGAACACTGAAGCTTTCTTT. It translates to CASSFRQALNTEAFF.

By share of the sample, this clone is medium-sized. V and J are TRBV7-8 and TRBJ2-7; 7 nucleotides agree with TRBD2. The ends lost 4 bases at V and 4 bases at J; junction bases unmatched: 4. This CDR3 region has 13 residues. Germline CDR1 reads SGHVS; CDR2 reads FQNEAQ. Here the CDR3 DNA reads TGTGCCAGCAGCTCGACGGGGGGTTACGAGCAGTACTTC. It is translated as CASSSTGGYEQYF.

As for this clone: The same CDR3 arises from other DNA sequences in this sample as well. This chain connects TRBV29-1 to TRBJ1-1; 8 bases fit TRBD1. CDR1 is SQVTM, CDR2 ANQGSEA, per germline. The CDR3 runs 12 residues. Trimming cost V 5 bases and J 4 bases; bases outside gene matches: 3. The CDR3 here is CSVRDRGTEAFF. DNA for the CDR3: TGCAGCGTTCGTGACAGGGGCACTGAAGCTTTCTTT.

The chain has TRBV12-3 or TRBV12-4 and TRBJ1-1; no clear D. This CDR3 is 13 amino acids long. V was shortened by 6 bases and J by 7 bases, with 15 bases between the two germline ends. CDR3 in DNA: TGTGCCAGCAGCCGTATGGCGGGGATTGAAGCTTTCTTT. Protein sequence: CASSRMAGIEAFF.

This clone was detected once. J is TRBJ2-1 and V is TRBV5-6, with 13 nucleotides matching TRBD2. Looked up from germline, CDR1 is SGHDT and CDR2 is YYEEEE. The CDR3 has 16 amino acids. V shed 3 bases, J shed 8 bases, and the junction held 8 bases outside the gene matches. The chain's CDR3 is CASSYDTSGRADEQFF. The CDR3 DNA is TGTGCCAGCAGCTACGATACTAGCGGGAGGGCGGATGAGCAGTTCTTC.

The gene calls are TRBV7-9 and TRBJ2-5; D is unclear. V dropped 1 base and J dropped 3 bases, with 9 bases sitting between them. The germline CDR1 and CDR2 sequences are SEHNR and FQNEAQ (reference sequence). This CDR3 is 14 amino acids long. The CDR3 spells CASSLGRLEETQYF. CDR3 nucleotide sequence: TGTGCCAGCAGCTTAGGACGACTGGAAGAGACCCAGTACTTC.

The chain recombines TRBV29-1 with TRBJ1-2; possible D gene TRBD1, 5 bases. Germline V gene sequence: CDR1 SQVTM, CDR2 ANQGSEA. This CDR3 is 12 amino acids long. V was trimmed by 6 bases and J by 4 bases, leaving 12 bases between them. CDR3 coding DNA: TGCAGCGTCGGGGCGGGAGTCTATGGCTACACCTTC. It translates to CSVGAGVYGYTF.

The chain carries TRBV24-1 and TRBJ2-5; 9 nucleotides agree with TRBD1. This CDR3 region has 15 residues. V lost 4 bases to trimming and J lost 4 bases; unmatched junction nucleotides: 6. The germline gives CDR1 KGHDR, CDR2 SFDVKD. CDR3 DNA sequence: TGTGCCACCAGTGACACGGGACAGGGTAGAGAGACCCAGTACTTC. Amino acid sequence: CATSDTGQGRETQYF.

The CDR3 DNA sequence: TGTGCCAGCAGCCCCGGGACAGGGGACTACGAGCAGTACTTC. It translates to CASSPGTGDYEQYF. The V gene is TRBV5-4, the J gene TRBJ2-7, with 10 bases that match TRBD1. The CDR3 contains 14 residues. From germline, CDR1 is SGHNT and CDR2 YYREEE (reference sequence). The V segment lost 4 bases and the J segment 3 bases; nucleotides outside the gene matches: 4.

This clone was counted once. The V call is TRBV15, the J call TRBJ1-3; no clear D gene. Trimming stripped 0 bases from V and 6 bases from J, with 9 bases between. CDR3 length equals 14 residues. The V gene's germline CDR1 is LNHNV and CDR2 YYDKDF (reference sequence). CDR3 coding DNA: TGTGCCACCAGCAGAGAACTAAGATCAAACACCATATATTTT. Translating it yields CATSRELRSNTIYF.

The gene calls are TRBV3-1 (or the pseudogene TRBV3-2) and TRBJ2-2, with 9 nucleotides matching TRBD2. Germline V CDR1 and CDR2: LGHDT, YNNKEL (reference sequence). With V trimmed by 4 bases and J by 6 bases, 12 bases remained unmatched. The CDR3 spans 17 residues. The CDR3 region has the DNA TGTGCCAGCAGCCTCCCCGCGCGGGAGGGGTGGGCCGGGGAGCTGTTTTTT. The encoded protein is CASSLPAREGWAGELFF.

This clone showed up just a few times. V is TRBV5-1 and J is TRBJ2-2; maybe TRBD2 (6 bases). Trimming took 0 bases from V and 3 from J, leaving 12 bases between them. The CDR3 runs 16 residues. From germline, CDR1 is SGHRS and CDR2 YFSETQ. Here the CDR3 DNA reads TGCGCCAGCAGCTTGGCCGCGGGACGGGACACCGGGGAGCTGTTTTTT. It yields the protein CASSLAAGRDTGELFF.

The chain combines TRBV4-2 with TRBJ1-4; 9 bases match TRBD1. The germline gives CDR1 LGHNA, CDR2 YNFKEQ. V dropped 5 bases and J dropped 0; count of bases not matched to a gene: 7. CDR3 size: 17 residues. The CDR3 DNA reads as TGTGCCAGCAGCTACGGGACAGGGCTTTCAACTAATGAAAAACTGTTTTTT. Protein: CASSYGTGLSTNEKLFF.

This clone was observed once. The genes are TRBV7-9 and TRBJ2-7; 8 bases map to TRBD1. With 8 bases clipped from V and 7 bases from J, the junction kept 10 bases outside the gene matches. CDR1 and CDR2 (germline): SEHNR, FQNEAQ (reference sequence). The CDR3 is 13 amino acids. This CDR3 is CASGGQGLGEQYF. The CDR3 DNA is TGTGCCAGCGGAGGACAGGGATTGGGGGAGCAGTACTTC. Combining the CDR3 with reference TRBV7-9 and TRBJ2-7 gives the whole variable domain DTGVSQNPRHKITKRGQNVTFRCDPISEHNRLYWYRQTLGQGPEFLTYFQNEAQLEKSRLLSDRFSAERPKGSFSTLEIQRTEQGDSAMYLCASGGQGLGEQYFGPGTRLTVT.

V is TRBV5-4 and J is TRBJ2-5, with 8 bases fitting TRBD2. Germline V CDR1 and CDR2: SGHNT, YYREEE (reference sequence). The CDR3 totals 16 residues. With 1 base clipped from V and 5 bases from J, the junction kept 10 bases outside the gene matches. CDR3 in DNA: TGTGCCAGCAGCTTGCCTCGGGCGGGAGGAGAGGAGACCCAGTACTTC. It codes for CASSLPRAGGEETQYF.

V usage is TRBV3-1 (or the pseudogene TRBV3-2) and J usage is TRBJ1-1; 7 bases line up with TRBD1. The CDR3 spans 12 residues. CDR1 LGHDT and CDR2 YNNKEL come from the germline V gene (reference sequence). The V gene end was trimmed by 2 bases and the J gene end by 7 bases; junction bases not matched to a gene: 1. CDR3 residues: CASSQTGVEAFF. DNA of the CDR3: TGTGCCAGCAGCCAAACAGGGGTTGAAGCTTTCTTT.

In its sample, this clone was seen once. J is TRBJ2-1 and V is TRBV5-4, with 7 bases identical to TRBD2. V was pared by 4 bases and J by 1 base, with 8 bases of the junction left unmatched. The CDR3 sequence is 16 residues long. The germline gives CDR1 SGHNT, CDR2 YYREEE (reference sequence). The CDR3 region is CASSTSGGGSYNEQFF. In DNA, the CDR3 is TGTGCCAGCAGCACCTCGGGGGGAGGGTCCTACAATGAGCAGTTCTTC.

The gene calls are TRBV18 and TRBJ2-3, with 14 bases lining up with TRBD2. J lost 0 bases, V lost 5 bases, and 4 bases had no gene match. The V gene's germline CDR1 is KGHSH and CDR2 LQKENI. This CDR3 has 17 residues. The CDR3 protein is CASSFGTSGGSTDTQYF. The CDR3 DNA is TGTGCCAGCTCATTCGGGACTAGCGGGGGCAGCACAGATACGCAGTATTTT. The full variable domain, completed using reference TRBV18 and TRBJ2-3, is NAGVMQNPRHLVRRRGQEARLRCSPMKGHSHVYWYRQLPEEGLKFMVYLQKENIIDESGMPKERFSAEFPKEGPSILRIQQVVRGDSAAYFCASSFGTSGGSTDTQYFGPGTRLTVL.

The table lists this clone with a count of one. The chain combines TRBV11-2 with TRBJ2-5; TRBD2 aligns across 13 bases. The germline CDR1 and CDR2 sequences are SGHAT and FQNNGV. This CDR3 contains 15 residues. V shed 5 bases and J 4 bases; nucleotides not matched to a gene: 4. In nucleotides, the CDR3 is TGTGCCAGCAGCACCCGACTAGCGGGAGGAGAGACCCAGTACTTC. Its protein product is CASSTRLAGGETQYF.

CDR3 amino acids: CASSIFQGSTNEQFF. Here the CDR3 DNA reads TGTGCCAGTAGTATATTTCAGGGTTCCACCAATGAGCAGTTCTTC. This sequence joins TRBV19 and TRBJ2-1; weak D call: TRBD1 (5 bases). The V and J ends lost 2 bases and 6 bases respectively, with 14 bases between them. The CDR3 is made up of 15 amino acids. Germline values: CDR1 LNHDA, CDR2 SQIVND (reference sequence).